Shown below are 11 T cell receptor beta chains from a single sample sequenced in a study of cytotoxic CD8 clonotypes in ibrutinib-treated CLL. Method: immunoSEQ multiplex PCR; TCRdb's copy keeps in-frame clones and lacks some. The sample records approximately 120,000 clones, 84% being singletons. Sequenced here: PBMCs, sampled after 24 months of ibrutinib treatment. Source of these receptors: a human donor with chronic lymphocytic leukemia.

The chain's CDR3 is CASSPQVGASRTGELFF. The CDR3 DNA is TGTGCCAGCAGCCCTCAGGTGGGAGCGAGTAGGACCGGGGAGCTGTTTTTT. V usage is TRBV9 and J usage is TRBJ2-2, with D maybe TRBD2 (5 bases). Germline V lookup: CDR1 SGDLS, CDR2 YYNGEE. V was trimmed by 4 bases and J by 5 bases, leaving 21 bases between them. CDR3 length: 17 residues.

J is TRBJ1-4 and V is TRBV19; no firm D call. CDR1 and CDR2 (germline): LNHDA, SQIVND (reference sequence). Trimming removed 3 bases at V and 8 bases at J, with 16 bases between. CDR3 size: 15 residues. DNA for the CDR3: TGTGCCAGTAGTATCCCCGGGAGGTTCGGGGAAAAACTGTTTTTT. Residues: CASSIPGRFGEKLFF.

This clone was counted a single time. V usage is TRBV5-6 and J usage is TRBJ2-7, with a weak D call TRBD1 (5 bases). The CDR3 totals 14 residues. Germline lookup yields CDR1 SGHDT and CDR2 YYEEEE. V lost 0 bases, J lost 6 bases, and 13 bases lay in between. The CDR3 DNA follows: TGTGCCAGCAGCTTGGTGCAGGGCCGTCTCGAGCAGTACTTC. It yields the protein CASSLVQGRLEQYF.

The rearrangement joins TRBV6-5 to TRBJ1-2; no clear D gene. With 0 bases removed from V and 2 bases from J, the gap between germline ends came to 10 bases. Germline V gives CDR1 MNHEY, CDR2 SVGAGI. The CDR3 consists of 15 residues. CDR3 DNA: TGTGCCAGCAGTTACTCACCAGCCGACAACTATGGCTACACCTTC. It is translated as CASSYSPADNYGYTF.

The rearrangement joins TRBV5-1 to TRBJ2-5; tentative D call: TRBD2 (5 bases). The CDR3 sequence is 14 residues long. Germline lookup yields CDR1 SGHRS and CDR2 YFSETQ. V was pared by 0 bases and J by 4 bases, with 10 bases between. The CDR3 region has the DNA TGCGCCAGCAGCTTGGCGCTAGCAGCAGAGACCCAGTACTTC. Its translation: CASSLALAAETQYF.

The chain combines TRBV5-8 with TRBJ1-4, with D perhaps matching TRBD1 (5 bases). The CDR3 is 16 amino acids. V lost 0 bases to trimming and J lost 7 bases, with 16 bases between them. CDR1 SGHTS and CDR2 YDEGEE come from the germline V gene. CDR3 sequence reads: CASSLGGRSRGEKLFF. The DNA of the CDR3 is TGTGCCAGCAGCTTGGGGGGACGCTCTCGCGGTGAAAAACTGTTTTTT.

J is TRBJ2-2 and V is TRBV9; D is perhaps TRBD2 (5 bases). Trimming stripped 4 bases from V and 0 bases from J, with 13 bases between. The CDR3 is 16 amino acids. Germline CDR1 and CDR2: SGDLS and YYNGEE. For the CDR3, the DNA is TGTGCCAGCAGCCCGGGTAGGGAGTCGAACACCGGGGAGCTGTTTTTT. Its translation is CASSPGRESNTGELFF.

J is TRBJ1-2 and V is TRBV5-1; 8 nucleotides agree with TRBD1. Germline V gene data show CDR1 as SGHRS and CDR2 as YFSETQ. J was trimmed by 5 bases and V by 2 bases; bases with no gene match: 8. The CDR3 totals 15 residues. CDR3 sequence: CASSLNGQGKYGYTF. For the CDR3, the DNA is TGCGCCAGCAGCTTAAACGGACAGGGAAAATATGGCTACACCTTC.

V is TRBV11-3 and J is TRBJ2-2; TRBD2 is a possible D gene (6 bases). V shed 0 bases and J shed 7 bases, with 15 bases lying between them. CDR3 length: 16 amino acids. Germline V gene lookup returns CDR1 SGHNT and CDR2 YENEEA. The CDR3 region has the DNA TGTGCCAGCAGCTTAGATCCGGGACTCCCGAACGGGGAGCTGTTTTTT. This codes for CASSLDPGLPNGELFF.

V usage is TRBV19 and J usage is TRBJ1-1; D is undetermined. CDR3 length: 11 amino acids. The V end was cut by 6 bases, the J end by 2 bases, with 4 bases between. Germline loops: CDR1 LNHDA, CDR2 SQIVND (reference sequence). DNA of the CDR3: TGTGCCAGTAGGAGAAACACTGAAGCTTTCTTT. Residues: CASRRNTEAFF.

The chain links TRBV4-2 to TRBJ1-2, with D maybe TRBD1 (5 bases). Looked up from germline, CDR1 is LGHNA and CDR2 is YNFKEQ. Trimming stripped 5 bases from V and 6 bases from J, with 13 bases between. The CDR3 runs to 13 residues. Here the CDR3 reads CASSSQGYDGYTF. The CDR3 DNA sequence: TGTGCCAGCAGCAGTCAGGGTTACGATGGCTACACCTTC.